This T cell receptor beta chain was documented in a study of control samples from healthy donors and cancer patients. Profiled with immunoSEQ multiplex PCR; TCRdb holds only in-frame clones, not every one. The sample lists 150,000 to 200,000 clones; roughly 91% were seen once. This CDR3 contains 15 residues. Germline V gives CDR1 MNHEY, CDR2 SVGAGI. Germline trimming cut 7 bases from V and 3 bases from J; bases unmatched to any gene: 7. The receptor comes from a woman under 40 in good health. Specimen: blood. The V call is TRBV6-5, the J call TRBJ2-4, with TRBD1 identical over 9 bases. The CDR3 region is CASTPDRGGKNIQYF. The CDR3 nucleotides are TGTGCCAGCACTCCGGACAGGGGTGGCAAAAACATTCAGTACTTC.